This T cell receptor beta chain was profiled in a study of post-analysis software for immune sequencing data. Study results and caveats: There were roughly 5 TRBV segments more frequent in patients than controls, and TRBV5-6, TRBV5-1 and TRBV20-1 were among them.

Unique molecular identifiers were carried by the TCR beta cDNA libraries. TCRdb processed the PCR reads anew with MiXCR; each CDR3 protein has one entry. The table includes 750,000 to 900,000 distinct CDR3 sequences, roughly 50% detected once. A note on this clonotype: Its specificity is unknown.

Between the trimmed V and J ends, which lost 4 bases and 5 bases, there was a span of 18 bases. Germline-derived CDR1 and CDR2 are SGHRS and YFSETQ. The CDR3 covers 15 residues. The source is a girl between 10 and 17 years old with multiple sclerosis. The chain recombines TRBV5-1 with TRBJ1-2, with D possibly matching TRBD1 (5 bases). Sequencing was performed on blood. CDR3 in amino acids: CASSLDQGFGYGYTF. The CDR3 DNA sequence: TGCGCCAGCAGCCTAGACCAGGGATTCGGGTATGGCTACACCTTC.